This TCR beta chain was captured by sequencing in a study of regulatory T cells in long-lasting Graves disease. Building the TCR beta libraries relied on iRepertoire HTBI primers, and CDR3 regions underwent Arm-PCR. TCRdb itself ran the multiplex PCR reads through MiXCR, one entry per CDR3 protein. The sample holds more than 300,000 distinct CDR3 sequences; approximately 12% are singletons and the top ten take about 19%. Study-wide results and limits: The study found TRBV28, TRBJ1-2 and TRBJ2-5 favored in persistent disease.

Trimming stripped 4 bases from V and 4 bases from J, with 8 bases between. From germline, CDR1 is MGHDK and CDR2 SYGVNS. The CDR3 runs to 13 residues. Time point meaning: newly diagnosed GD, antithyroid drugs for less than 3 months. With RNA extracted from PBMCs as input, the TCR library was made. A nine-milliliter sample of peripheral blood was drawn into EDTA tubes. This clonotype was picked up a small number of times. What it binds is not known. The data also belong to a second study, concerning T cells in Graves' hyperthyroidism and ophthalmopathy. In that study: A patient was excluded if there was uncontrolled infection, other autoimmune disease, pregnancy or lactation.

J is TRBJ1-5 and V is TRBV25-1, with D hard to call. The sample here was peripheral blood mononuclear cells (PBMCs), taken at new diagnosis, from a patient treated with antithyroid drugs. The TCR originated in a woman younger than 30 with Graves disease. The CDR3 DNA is TGTGCCAGCAGTGGCGGGTGGAATCAGCCCCAGCATTTT. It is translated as CASSGGWNQPQHF.